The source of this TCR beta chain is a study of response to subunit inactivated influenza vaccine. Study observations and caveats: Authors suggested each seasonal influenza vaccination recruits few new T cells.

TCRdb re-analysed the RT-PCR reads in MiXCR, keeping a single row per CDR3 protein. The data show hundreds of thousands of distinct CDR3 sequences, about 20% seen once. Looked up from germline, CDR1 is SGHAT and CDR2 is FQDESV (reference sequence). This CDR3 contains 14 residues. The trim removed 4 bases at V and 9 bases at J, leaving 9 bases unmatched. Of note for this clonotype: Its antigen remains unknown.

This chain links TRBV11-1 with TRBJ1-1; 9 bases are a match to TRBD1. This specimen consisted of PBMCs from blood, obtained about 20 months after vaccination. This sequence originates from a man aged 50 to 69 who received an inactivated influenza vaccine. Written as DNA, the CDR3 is TGTGCCAGCAGCTCGACAGGGGGTCGGACTAAAGCTTTCTTT. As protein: CASSSTGGRTKAFF.